This T cell receptor beta chain comes out of a study of blood T cell repertoires in COVID-19. At the level of the study: The United States, Italy and Spain were the sources of the acute and convalescent COVID-19 samples. Sources were T cells, B-cell-depleted T cells, or PBMCs; the material itself was cDNA or gDNA.

Authors' data handling: Using reference gene primer amplification, nucleated cell counts were estimated. Here immunoSEQ multiplex PCR was the method, and the copy in TCRdb shows in-frame clones only, minus some. The V and J calls and clone size are taken from that table; D and trimming were inferred from the DNA. The profile shows about 40,000 clones, around 90% of them singletons. This CDR3 contains 14 residues. V dropped 0 bases and J dropped 2 bases, with 9 bases sitting between them. Germline loops: CDR1 SGHNT, CDR2 YYREEE (reference sequence). Sequenced: peripheral blood. The rearrangement joins TRBV5-4 to TRBJ2-7; D gene unclear. The TCR comes from a woman over 75 with acute or convalescent COVID-19. CDR3 amino acids: CASSLASRPYEQYF. The CDR3 nucleotides are TGTGCCAGCAGCTTGGCATCCAGGCCCTACGAGCAGTACTTC.